The clone carrying this T cell receptor (beta chain) has at least ten counts. Trimming cost V 4 bases and J 7 bases; bases outside gene matches: 12. Germline CDR1 reads LNHDA; CDR2 reads SQIVND (reference sequence). The CDR3 sequence is 15 residues long. This entry comes from a study of low-dose radiotherapy and immunotherapy resistance in tumors. The wider study: Patients of Cohort 1 had 0.5 Gy fractions every 2 weeks, which summed to 6.5 Gy. Oral administration of aspirin 300 mg daily occurred for four cycles, commencing at cycle 1 day 1.

Primers targeting TRAV and TRBV primed first-strand cDNA, covering alpha and beta chains. The authors amplified TCRs for around 20 PCR cycles with a constant-region primer and a V-primer adapter. TCRdb redid the calling of the reads with MiXCR, one entry per CDR3 protein. This table holds 65,000 to 90,000 distinct CDR3 sequences, approximately 17% found once. Documented time point: before trial treatment. Every donor's regimen consisted of nivolumab, ipilimumab, aspirin, low-dose cyclophosphamide and low-dose radiotherapy. Each patient who was eligible had an advanced solid tumor with no tumor-infiltrating lymphocytes.

The sequencing used PBMCs, collected before treatment. This clonotype was sampled from a male donor with prostate cancer. V usage is TRBV19 and J usage is TRBJ1-2; 7 positions agree with TRBD1. CDR3 coding DNA: TGTGCCAGTAGTACGATAAACAGGGGACTCGGTGGCTACACCTTC. Its protein is CASSTINRGLGGYTF. Looking up the rest from reference TRBV19 and TRBJ1-2 gives the full variable domain: DGGITQSPKYLFRKEGQNVTLSCEQNLNHDAMYWYRQDPGQGLRLIYYSQIVNDFQKGDIAEGYSVSREKKESFPLTVTSAQKNPTAFYLCASSTINRGLGGYTFGSGTRLTVV.